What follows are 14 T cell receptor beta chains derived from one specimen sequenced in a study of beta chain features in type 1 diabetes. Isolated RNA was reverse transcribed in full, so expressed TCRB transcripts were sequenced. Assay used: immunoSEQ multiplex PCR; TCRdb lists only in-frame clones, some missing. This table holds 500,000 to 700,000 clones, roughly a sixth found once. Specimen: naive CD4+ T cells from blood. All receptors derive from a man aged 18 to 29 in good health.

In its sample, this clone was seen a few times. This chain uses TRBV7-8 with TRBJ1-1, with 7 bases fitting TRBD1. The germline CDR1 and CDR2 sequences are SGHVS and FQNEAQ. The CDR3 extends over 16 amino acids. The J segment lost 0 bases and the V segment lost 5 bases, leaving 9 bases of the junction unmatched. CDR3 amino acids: CASSLLYRGLNTEAFF. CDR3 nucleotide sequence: TGTGCCAGCAGCCTCCTCTACAGGGGACTGAACACTGAAGCTTTCTTT.

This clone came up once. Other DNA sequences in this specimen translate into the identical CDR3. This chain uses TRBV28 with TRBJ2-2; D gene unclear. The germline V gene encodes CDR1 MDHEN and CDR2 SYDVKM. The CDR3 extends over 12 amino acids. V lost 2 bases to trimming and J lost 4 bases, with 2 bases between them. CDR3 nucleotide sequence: TGTGCCAGCAGTTTAAGCACCGGGGAGCTGTTTTTT. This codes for CASSLSTGELFF.

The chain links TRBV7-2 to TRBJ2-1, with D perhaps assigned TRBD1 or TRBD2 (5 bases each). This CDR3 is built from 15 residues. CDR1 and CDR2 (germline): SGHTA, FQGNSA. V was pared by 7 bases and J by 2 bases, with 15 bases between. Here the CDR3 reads CASIPPGAAYNEQFF. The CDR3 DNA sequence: TGTGCCAGCATCCCCCCCGGGGCAGCCTACAATGAGCAGTTCTTC. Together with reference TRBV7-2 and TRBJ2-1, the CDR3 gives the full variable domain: GAGVSQSPSNKVTEKGKDVELRCDPISGHTALYWYRQSLGQGLEFLIYFQGNSAPDKSGLPSDRFSAERTGGSVSTLTIQRTQQEDSAVYLCASIPPGAAYNEQFFGPGTRLTVL.

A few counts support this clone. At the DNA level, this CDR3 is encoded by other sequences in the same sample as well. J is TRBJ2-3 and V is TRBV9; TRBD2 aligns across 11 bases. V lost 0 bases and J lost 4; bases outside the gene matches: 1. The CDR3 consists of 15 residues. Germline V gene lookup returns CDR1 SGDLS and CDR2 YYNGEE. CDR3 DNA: TGTGCCAGCAGCGTAGTAGCGGGGGGGCCAGATACGCAGTATTTT. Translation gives CASSVVAGGPDTQYF.

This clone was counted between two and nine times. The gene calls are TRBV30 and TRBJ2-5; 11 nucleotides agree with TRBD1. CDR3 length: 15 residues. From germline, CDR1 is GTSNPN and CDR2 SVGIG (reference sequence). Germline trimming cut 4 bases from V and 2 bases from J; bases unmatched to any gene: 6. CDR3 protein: CAWNSGDRGQETQYF. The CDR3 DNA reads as TGTGCCTGGAACTCTGGGGACAGGGGGCAAGAGACCCAGTACTTC.

CDR3 region: CASSRQGNSNQPQHF. The CDR3 DNA follows: TGTGCCAGCAGTCGACAGGGGAATAGCAATCAGCCCCAGCATTTT. This sequence joins TRBV6-5 and TRBJ1-5; 8 bases align to TRBD1. V shed 5 bases and J 0 bases; nucleotides not matched to a gene: 3. CDR3 size: 15 residues. Germline V gene sequence: CDR1 MNHEY, CDR2 SVGAGI.

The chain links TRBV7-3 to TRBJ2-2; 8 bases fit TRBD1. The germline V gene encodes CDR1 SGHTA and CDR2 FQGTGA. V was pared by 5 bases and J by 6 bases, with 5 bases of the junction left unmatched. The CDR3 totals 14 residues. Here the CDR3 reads CASSPDRGSGELFF. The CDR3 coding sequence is TGTGCCAGCAGCCCCGACAGGGGTTCCGGGGAGCTGTTTTTT. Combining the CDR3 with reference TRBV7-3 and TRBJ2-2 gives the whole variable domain GAGVSQTPSNKVTEKGKYVELRCDPISGHTALYWYRQSLGQGPEFLIYFQGTGAADDSGLPNDRFFAVRPEGSVSTLKIQRTERGDSAVYLCASSPDRGSGELFFGEGSRLTVL.

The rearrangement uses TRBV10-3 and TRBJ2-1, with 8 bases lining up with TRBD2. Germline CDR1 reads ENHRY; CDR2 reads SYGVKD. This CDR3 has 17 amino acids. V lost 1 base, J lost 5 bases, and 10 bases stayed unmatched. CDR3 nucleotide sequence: TGTGCCATCAGTGAGTTGATGGCGGGAGGTTTCCACAATGAGCAGTTCTTC. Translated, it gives CAISELMAGGFHNEQFF.

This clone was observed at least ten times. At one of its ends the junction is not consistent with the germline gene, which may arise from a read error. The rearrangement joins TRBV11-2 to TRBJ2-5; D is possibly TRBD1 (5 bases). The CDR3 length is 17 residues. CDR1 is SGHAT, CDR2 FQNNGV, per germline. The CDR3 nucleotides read TGTGCCAGCAGCTCCGCTTGGGGCGGAGTCCTTGAAGAGGCCCAGTACTTC. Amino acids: CASSSAWGGVLEEAQYF. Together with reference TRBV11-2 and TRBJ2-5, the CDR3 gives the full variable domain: EAGVAQSPRYKIIEKRQSVAFWCNPISGHATLYWYQQILGQGPKLLIQFQNNGVVDDSQLPKDRFSAERLKGVDSTLKIQPAKLEDSAVYLCASSSAWGGVLEEAQYFGPGTRLLVL.

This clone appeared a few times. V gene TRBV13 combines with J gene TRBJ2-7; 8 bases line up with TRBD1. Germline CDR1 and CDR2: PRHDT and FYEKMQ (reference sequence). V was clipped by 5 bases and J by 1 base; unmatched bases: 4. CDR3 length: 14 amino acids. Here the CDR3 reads CASSRQGPSYEQYF. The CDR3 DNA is TGTGCCAGCAGCAGACAGGGGCCTTCCTACGAGCAGTACTTC.

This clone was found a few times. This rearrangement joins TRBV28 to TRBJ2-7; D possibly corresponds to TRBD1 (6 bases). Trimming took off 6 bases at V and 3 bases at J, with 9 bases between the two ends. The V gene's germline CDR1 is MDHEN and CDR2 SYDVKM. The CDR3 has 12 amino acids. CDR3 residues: CASRDRDYEQYF. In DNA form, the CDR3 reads TGTGCCAGCAGGGACAGAGACTACGAGCAGTACTTC.

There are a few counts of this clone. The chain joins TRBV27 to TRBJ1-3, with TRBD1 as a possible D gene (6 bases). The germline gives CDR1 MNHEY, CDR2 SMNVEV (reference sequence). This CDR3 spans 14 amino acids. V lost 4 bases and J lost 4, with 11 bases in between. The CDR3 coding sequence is TGTGCCAGCAGTTCAACAGGGTTAGGAAACACCATATATTTT. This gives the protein CASSSTGLGNTIYF.

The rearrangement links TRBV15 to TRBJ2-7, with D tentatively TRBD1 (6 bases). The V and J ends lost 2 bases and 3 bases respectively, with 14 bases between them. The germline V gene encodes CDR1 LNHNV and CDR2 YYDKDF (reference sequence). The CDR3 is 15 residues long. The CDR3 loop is CATSRTDRVIYEQYF. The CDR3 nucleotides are TGTGCCACCAGCAGAACGGACAGAGTTATCTACGAGCAGTACTTC.

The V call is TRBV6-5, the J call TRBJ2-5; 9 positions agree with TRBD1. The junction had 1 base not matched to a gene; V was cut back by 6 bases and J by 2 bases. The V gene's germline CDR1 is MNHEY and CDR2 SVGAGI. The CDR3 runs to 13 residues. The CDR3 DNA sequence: TGTGCCAGCAGGGGGACAGGGCAAGAGACCCAGTACTTC. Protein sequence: CASRGTGQETQYF.